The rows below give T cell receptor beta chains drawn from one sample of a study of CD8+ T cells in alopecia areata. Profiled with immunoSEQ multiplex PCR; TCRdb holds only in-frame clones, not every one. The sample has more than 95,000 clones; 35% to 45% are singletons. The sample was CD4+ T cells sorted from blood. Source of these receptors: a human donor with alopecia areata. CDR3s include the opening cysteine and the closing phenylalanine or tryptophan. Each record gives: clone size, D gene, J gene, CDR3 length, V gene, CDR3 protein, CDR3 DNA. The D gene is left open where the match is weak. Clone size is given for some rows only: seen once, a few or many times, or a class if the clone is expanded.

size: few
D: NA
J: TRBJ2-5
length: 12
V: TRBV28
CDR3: CASSPPQVTQYF
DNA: TGTGCCAGCAGTCCGCCTCAGGTGACCCAGTACTTC

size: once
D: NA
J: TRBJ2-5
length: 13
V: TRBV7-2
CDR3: CASSLALAGTQYF
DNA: TGTGCCAGCAGCTTAGCACTAGCTGGGACCCAGTACTTC

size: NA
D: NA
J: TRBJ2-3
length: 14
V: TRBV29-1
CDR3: CSEIAGIPGSTQYF
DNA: TGCAGCGAGATTGCCGGGATTCCAGGTTCAACGCAGTATTTT

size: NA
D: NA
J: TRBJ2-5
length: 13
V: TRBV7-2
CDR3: CASRPAVQETQYF
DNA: TGTGCCAGCAGGCCAGCAGTACAAGAGACCCAGTACTTC

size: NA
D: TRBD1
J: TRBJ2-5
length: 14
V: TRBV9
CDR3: CASSSSGTEETQYF
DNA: TGTGCCAGCAGCTCTTCCGGGACAGAAGAGACCCAGTACTTC

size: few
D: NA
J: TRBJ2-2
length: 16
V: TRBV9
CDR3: CASSVGAGTNTGELFF
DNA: TGTGCCAGCAGCGTGGGCGCCGGGACTAACACCGGGGAGCTGTTTTTT

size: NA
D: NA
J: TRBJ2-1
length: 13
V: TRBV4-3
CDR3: CASSQDRAGEQFF
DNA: TGCGCCAGCAGCCAAGATCGTGCGGGTGAGCAGTTCTTC

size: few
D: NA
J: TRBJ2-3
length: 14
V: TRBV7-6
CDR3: CASSLNAIADTQYF
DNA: TGTGCCAGCAGCTTAAACGCAATCGCAGATACGCAGTATTTT

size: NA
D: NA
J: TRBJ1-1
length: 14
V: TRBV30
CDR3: CAWRLLLMNTEAFF
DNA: TGTGCCTGGAGACTGCTATTGATGAACACTGAAGCTTTCTTT

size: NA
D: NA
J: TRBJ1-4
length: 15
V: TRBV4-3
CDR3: CASSQAETGREKLFF
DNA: TGCGCCAGCAGCCAAGCAGAGACCGGACGGGAAAAACTGTTTTTT

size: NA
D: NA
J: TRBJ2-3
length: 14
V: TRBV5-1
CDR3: CASAEQSRTDTQYF
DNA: TGCGCCAGCGCCGAGCAGTCCCGCACAGATACGCAGTATTTT

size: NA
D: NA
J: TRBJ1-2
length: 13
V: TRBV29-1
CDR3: CSVVTLNSGGYTF
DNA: TGCAGCGTTGTAACACTAAACAGTGGCGGCTACACCTTC

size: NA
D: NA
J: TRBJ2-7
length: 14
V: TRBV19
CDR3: CASSLQPPPDEQYF
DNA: TGTGCCAGTAGTTTACAGCCTCCTCCAGACGAGCAGTACTTC

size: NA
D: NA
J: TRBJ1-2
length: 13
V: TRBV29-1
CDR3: CSVKQQDDYGYTF
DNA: TGCAGCGTGAAACAACAGGACGACTATGGCTACACCTTC

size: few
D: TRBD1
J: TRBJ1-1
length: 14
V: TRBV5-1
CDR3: CASSFQGAETEAFF
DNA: TGCGCCAGCAGCTTTCAGGGGGCCGAGACTGAAGCTTTCTTT

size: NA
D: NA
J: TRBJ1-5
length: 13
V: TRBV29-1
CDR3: CSVAANSNQPQHF
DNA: TGCAGCGTAGCAGCAAATAGCAATCAGCCCCAGCATTTT

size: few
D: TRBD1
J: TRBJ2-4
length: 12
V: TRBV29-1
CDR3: CSVSELTGRPYF
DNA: TGCAGCGTTTCTGAATTGACAGGGCGTCCGTACTTC

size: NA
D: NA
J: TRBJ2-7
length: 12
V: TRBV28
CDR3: CASRERFYEQYF
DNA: TGTGCCAGCAGGGAGCGGTTCTACGAGCAGTACTTC

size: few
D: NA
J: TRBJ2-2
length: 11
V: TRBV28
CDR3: CASKETGELFF
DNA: TGTGCCAGCAAGGAGACCGGGGAGCTGTTTTTT

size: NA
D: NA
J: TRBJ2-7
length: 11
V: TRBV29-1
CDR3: CSVQKAYEQYF
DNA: TGCAGCGTTCAGAAAGCCTACGAGCAGTACTTC

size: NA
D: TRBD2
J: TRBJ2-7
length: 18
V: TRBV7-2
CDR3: CASSFGLAGGPGSYEQYF
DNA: TGTGCCAGCAGCTTCGGACTAGCGGGAGGGCCCGGGTCCTACGAGCAGTACTTC

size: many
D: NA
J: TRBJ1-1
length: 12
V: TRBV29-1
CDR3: CSVAHSNTEAFF
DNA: TGCAGCGTTGCGCATTCGAACACTGAAGCTTTCTTT

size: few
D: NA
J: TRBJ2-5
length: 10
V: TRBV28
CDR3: CATRGETQYF
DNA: TGTGCCACCCGAGGAGAGACCCAGTACTTC

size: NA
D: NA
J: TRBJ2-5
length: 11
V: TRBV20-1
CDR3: CSASTMETQYF
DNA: TGCAGTGCTAGTACCATGGAGACCCAGTACTTC

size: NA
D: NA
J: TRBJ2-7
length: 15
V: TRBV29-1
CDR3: CSVIKLTAPSPEQYF
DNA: TGCAGCGTCATTAAACTCACCGCACCCTCTCCCGAGCAGTACTTC

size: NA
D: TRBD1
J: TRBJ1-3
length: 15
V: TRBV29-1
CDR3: CSVMTGSFSGNTIYF
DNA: TGCAGCGTGATGACAGGGTCTTTCTCTGGAAACACCATATATTTT

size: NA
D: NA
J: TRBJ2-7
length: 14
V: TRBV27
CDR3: CASSLGRVSYEQYF
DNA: TGTGCCAGCAGTCTTGGGCGGGTTTCCTACGAGCAGTACTTC

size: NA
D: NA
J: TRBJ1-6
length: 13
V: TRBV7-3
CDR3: CASSLSGGSPLHF
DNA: TGTGCCAGCAGCTTATCCGGGGGGTCACCCCTCCACTTT